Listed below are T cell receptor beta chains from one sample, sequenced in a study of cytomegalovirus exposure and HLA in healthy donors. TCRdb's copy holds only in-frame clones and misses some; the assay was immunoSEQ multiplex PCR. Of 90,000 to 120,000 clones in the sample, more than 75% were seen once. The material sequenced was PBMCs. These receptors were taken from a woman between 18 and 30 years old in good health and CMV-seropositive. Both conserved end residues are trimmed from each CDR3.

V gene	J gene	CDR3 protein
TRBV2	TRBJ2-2	AISGATSGRLSGELF
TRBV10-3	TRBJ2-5	AISTLAGDQETQY
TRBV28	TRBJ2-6	ASSPRTGRSGANVLT
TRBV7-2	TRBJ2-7	ASSFRWSSGGTYEQY
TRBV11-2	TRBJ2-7	ASSLSQGLGDEQY
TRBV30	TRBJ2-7	AWNSNYEQY
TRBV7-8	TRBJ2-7	ASSLEAGTYEQY
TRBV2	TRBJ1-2	ASSAGGNYGYT
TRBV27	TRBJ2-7	ASRRGFEQY
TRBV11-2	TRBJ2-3	ASSPRESLADTQY
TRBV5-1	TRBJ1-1	ASSIGGTNTEAF
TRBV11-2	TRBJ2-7	ASSPSYEQY
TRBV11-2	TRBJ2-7	ASSTLLLGVSSYEQY
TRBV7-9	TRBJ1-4	ASSSTGNEKLF
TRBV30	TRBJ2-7	AWSWGTGGWNEQY
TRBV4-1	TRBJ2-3	ASSQEGSADTQY
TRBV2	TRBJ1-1	ASILDTPFTEAF
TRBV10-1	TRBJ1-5	ASSESSEGPQH
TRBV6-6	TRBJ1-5	ASSSHRGSNQPQH
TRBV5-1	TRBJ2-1	ASSPTSGIYNEQF
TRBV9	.	ASSPKGTSGHEQY
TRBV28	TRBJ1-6	ASSLGISPLH
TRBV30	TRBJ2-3	AWSYALASDTQY
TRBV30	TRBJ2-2	AWSRLNTGELF
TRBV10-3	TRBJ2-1	AISAMGGDYNEQF
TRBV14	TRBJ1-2	ASSSALGQAKH
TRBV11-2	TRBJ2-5	ASSFGPDIQETQY